This T cell receptor beta chain was retrieved from a study of tumor-infiltrating lymphocytes in primary liver carcinoma (dated by TCRdb to about 2017). In terms of the full investigation: Between late 2015 and early 2016, a few patients in China with histopathologically diagnosed primary liver carcinoma had their tumors surgically resected. Of the five patients, three men and two women aged 30 to 69 years, four had hepatocellular carcinoma and one had combined HCC and intrahepatic cholangiocarcinoma. The five patients had tumors of stage T1-T3 N0M0, with maximum diameters ranging from roughly 4.2 to 10 cm. Each sample produced about 3.5 to 8 million productive TCRbeta reads, and read depth showed no significant difference between tissue types. High reproducibility was observed for the technical replicate repertoires, with mean shared-clone rates approximately 0.9 and correlation coefficients above 0.98. TCRbeta repertoire sequencing covered approximately 35 specimens from 5 patients: 25 tumor regions, 5 adjacent noncancerous liver tissues and 5 peripheral blood samples. For each liver tumor, the study sampled five regions along with adjacent normal tissue and blood, and applied TCRbeta repertoire sequencing, expression microarrays and whole-exome sequencing. Points the paper makes about the study in general: A significantly larger repertoire fraction was made up by the top 250 clones in tumors than in blood (p = 0.039). Repertoire overlap was higher between tumor regions (mean roughly 35%) than tumor-adjacent (approximately 17%) or tumor-blood (14%) pairs, consistent with antigen-driven expansion. Since the samples were bulk and unsorted, there was no way to compare CD4+ and CD8+ T cell repertoires. The study included only five or six patients, and the authors note findings should be validated in a larger study. Because only the TCR beta chain was sequenced and unpaired alpha chains were not captured, true repertoire diversity is likely underestimated.

Starting from 500 to 600 ng total RNA, TCRbeta-specific cDNA was produced by reverse transcription with a constant-region primer and ProtoScript II reverse transcriptase. The TCRbeta libraries were prepared through three rounds of nested multiplex PCR following a slightly modified ARM-PCR procedure. Each of the first two PCR rounds ran for about 10 cycles using multiplex TRBV1-TRBV30 forward primers together with a Cbeta reverse primer. Sample barcodes and Illumina adapters were attached in a final 25-cycle PCR using Deep VentR polymerase. Amplicons of 200-500 bp were gel-purified with a QIAquick gel extraction kit before sequencing. TCRbeta amplicons were sequenced on an Illumina HiSeq 2500 with 250-bp paired-end reads. The paper's processing steps were these. Trimmomatic v0.33 was used to quality-trim the reads, and FLASH v1.2.11 was used to merge paired reads so that full CDR3 sequences could be recovered. V, D and J germline segments were assigned to the rearranged TCRbeta sequences by MiGEC v1.2.1b. Clonotype statistics and Shannon-Wiener diversity indices were computed with VDJtools v1.0.0. To reduce sampling bias, subsequent analyses other than the diversity analysis used only the 250 most abundant clonotypes in each sample. TCRdb reworked the public reads: Q25 trimming with fastp, MiXCR clone assembly, productive beta chains retained. When rows share a CDR3 protein, they turn into one entry using the most common DNA and genes. TCRdb, not the authors, supplied the V and J calls. Recorded for this sample are around 330,000 distinct CDR3 sequences; 65% of them occurred a single time. Roughly 9% of the sample comes from the top ten.

Concerning this clonotype itself: It lacks a known antigen. Mismatch with germline at one junction end may stem from a read error.

RNA from unsorted whole blood was extracted with TRIzol reagent, and germline DNA was obtained with the DNeasy Blood & Tissue kit. Patients had chronic HBV infection and were treatment-naive at sampling. Before surgery, 3 to 4.5 milliliters of peripheral blood were collected into K2EDTA tubes. In the germline V gene (reference sequence), CDR1 corresponds to SGHKS and CDR2 to YYEKEE. The CDR3 numbers 13 residues from cysteine through phenylalanine. Only CDR3 DNA remains: 39 bases, in frame from the first base. Recombination joined TRBV5-5 with TRBJ2-3; the D gene remains uncertain. This receptor was identified in a man aged 35 to 55 with primary liver carcinoma and hepatitis B virus infection. Sequencing was carried out using peripheral blood. The sequenced DNA: TGTACCAGCAGCTGGATGGGTGCAGATACGCAGTATTTT. Translated, this is CTSSWMGADTQYF.